This TCR beta chain was captured in a study of molecular identifiers for immune sequencing clone quantification. The CDR3 length is 11 residues. V trimming: 7 bases; J trimming: 3 bases; junction bases outside the gene matches: 3. Germline-derived CDR1 and CDR2 are SQVTM and ANQGSEA. One entry per CDR3 protein, called by TCRdb with MiXCR from the PCR reads. The profile shows about 65,000 distinct CDR3 sequences, approximately 17% of them singletons. This clonotype appeared many times. Sorted naive CD8 T cells, roughly 19,000 to 1,100,000, were sequenced from 10%, 30% or 50% RNA. Sequenced material: naive CD8+ T cells from blood, with Jurkat cell RNA spiked in. Sample subset: FACS-sorted CD8+CD4-CCR7+CD45RA+ naive T cells. This clonotype originated in a human donor in good health. Some libraries in this study had Jurkat cell RNA spiked in. The chain couples TRBV29-1 to TRBJ2-7; the match to TRBD1 covers 7 bases. The CDR3 DNA reads TGCAGCGCCCGACAGGGCTACGAGCAGTACTTC. Translated: CSARQGYEQYF.